This TCR beta chain was recovered during a study of immune evolution from preneoplasia to lung adenocarcinoma. The wider study: HLA loss of heterozygosity: under 7.5% AIS, about 15% MIA, approximately 35% ADC, none AAH. Study-wide findings and caveats: Top clone frequencies peaked in normal lung, apparently declining through invasive adenocarcinoma.

Here immunoSEQ multiplex PCR was the method, and the copy in TCRdb shows in-frame clones only, minus some. The sample has roughly 8,700 clones, over 70% seen once. About this clone itself: The antigen is undetermined. The germline gene is not matched at one end of the junction; a read error may be the cause.

The germline CDR1 and CDR2 sequences are SGHNT and YYREEE (reference sequence). CDR3 size: 15 residues. Each case's diagnosis was confirmed by two pathologists on H&E. After pathologic assessment, macro-dissection selected premalignant or tumor cells for extraction. Sample: FFPE lung adenocarcinoma in situ tissue. The rearrangement uses TRBV5-4 and TRBJ2-6; D remains unclear. This receptor was taken from a person aged 60-80 years with lung adenocarcinoma. The CDR3 nucleotides are TGTGCCAGCAGTTTGGACGGCTCTGGGGCCAACGTCCTGACTTTC. This translates into CASSLDGSGANVLTF.